In this sample, the clone carrying this T cell receptor (beta chain) turned up many times. The data are from a study of T cell repertoires in cytomegalovirus infection. At the level of the study: CMV infection and matching HLA type were both indicated by public TCR beta signatures.

TCRdb passed the reads through MiXCR, listing each CDR3 protein once. The sample comprises 210,000 or so distinct CDR3 sequences, approximately 6.7% of which are singletons, and about 6.5% rests with the top ten. Sample: PBMCs. The origin of this receptor is a human donor in good health (CMV status not recorded). Some clones in this sample may be carry-over from other donors' samples.

CDR3 residues: CASSRDGGVGNIQYF. The CDR3, as DNA: TGTGCCAGCAGCCGGGACGGGGGCGTCGGAAACATTCAGTACTTC. The V gene is TRBV9, the J gene TRBJ2-4; tentatively, D is TRBD1 or TRBD2 (6 bases each). The V gene's germline CDR1 is SGDLS and CDR2 YYNGEE. There are 15 residues in the CDR3. Trimming shortened V by 4 bases and J by 6 bases, and 17 bases separated the two germline ends. The full variable domain, rest sourced from reference TRBV9 and TRBJ2-4, is DSGVTQTPKHLITATGQRVTLRCSPRSGDLSVYWYQQSLDQGLQFLIQYYNGEERAKGNILERFSAQQFPDLHSELNLSSLELGDSALYFCASSRDGGVGNIQYFGAGTRLSVL.